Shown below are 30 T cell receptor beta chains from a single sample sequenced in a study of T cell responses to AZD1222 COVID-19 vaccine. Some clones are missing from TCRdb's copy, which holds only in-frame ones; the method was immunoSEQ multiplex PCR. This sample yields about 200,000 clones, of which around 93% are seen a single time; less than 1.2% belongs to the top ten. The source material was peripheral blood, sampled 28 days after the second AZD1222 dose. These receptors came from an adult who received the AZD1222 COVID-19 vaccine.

The CDR3 protein is CAISEEIRGGTEAFF. In DNA, the CDR3 is TGTGCCATCAGTGAGGAAATACGGGGGGGCACTGAAGCTTTCTTT. The V and J genes are TRBV10-3 and TRBJ1-1; D might be TRBD1 (5 bases). CDR3 length: 15 residues. The V end was cut by 2 bases, the J end by 4 bases, with 14 bases between. Germline V lookup: CDR1 ENHRY, CDR2 SYGVKD.

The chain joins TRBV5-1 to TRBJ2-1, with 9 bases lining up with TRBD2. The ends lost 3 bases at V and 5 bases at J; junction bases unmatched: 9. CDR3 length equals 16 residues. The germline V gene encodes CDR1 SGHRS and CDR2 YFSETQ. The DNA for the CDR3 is TGCGCCAGCAGCTGGACCACAGCGGGGGGCCACAATGAGCAGTTCTTC. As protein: CASSWTTAGGHNEQFF.

CDR3: CASSQQGTEAFF. The CDR3 region has the DNA TGTGCCAGCAGCCAACAGGGCACTGAAGCTTTCTTT. V gene TRBV7-9 combines with J gene TRBJ1-1, with D possibly TRBD1 on 6 matching bases. Germline V gene data show CDR1 as SEHNR and CDR2 as FQNEAQ (reference sequence). This CDR3 has 12 residues. Trimming shortened V by 5 bases and J by 4 bases, and 8 bases separated the two germline ends.

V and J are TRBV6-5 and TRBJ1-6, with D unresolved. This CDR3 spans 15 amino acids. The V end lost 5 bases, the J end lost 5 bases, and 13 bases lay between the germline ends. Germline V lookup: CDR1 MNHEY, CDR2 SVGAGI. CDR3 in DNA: TGTGCCAGCAGTAACCAGTATATCGATAATTCACCCCTCCACTTT. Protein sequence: CASSNQYIDNSPLHF.

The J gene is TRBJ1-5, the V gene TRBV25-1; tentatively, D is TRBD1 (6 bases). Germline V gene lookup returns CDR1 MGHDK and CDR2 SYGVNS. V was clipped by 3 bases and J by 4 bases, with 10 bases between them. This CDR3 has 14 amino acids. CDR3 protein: CASSETGRNQPQHF. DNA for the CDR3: TGTGCCAGCAGTGAGACAGGCAGAAATCAGCCCCAGCATTTT.

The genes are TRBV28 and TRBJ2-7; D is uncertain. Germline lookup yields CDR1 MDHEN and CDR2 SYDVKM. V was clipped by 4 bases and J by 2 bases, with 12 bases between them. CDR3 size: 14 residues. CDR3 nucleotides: TGTGCCAGCAGTTCCCCGGTGGGCCCCTACGAGCAGTACTTC. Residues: CASSSPVGPYEQYF.

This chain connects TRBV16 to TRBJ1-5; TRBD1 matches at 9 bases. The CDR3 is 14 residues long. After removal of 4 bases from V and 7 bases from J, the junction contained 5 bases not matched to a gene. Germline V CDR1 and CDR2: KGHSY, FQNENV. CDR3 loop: CASSLWTGEQPQHF. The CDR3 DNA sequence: TGTGCCAGCAGCCTTTGGACAGGGGAGCAGCCCCAGCATTTT.

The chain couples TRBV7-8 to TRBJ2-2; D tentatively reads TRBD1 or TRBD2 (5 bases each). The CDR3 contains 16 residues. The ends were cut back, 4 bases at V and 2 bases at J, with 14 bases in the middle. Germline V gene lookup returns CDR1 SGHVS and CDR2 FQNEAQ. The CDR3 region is CASSSSGTGNTGELFF. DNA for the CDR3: TGTGCCAGCAGCTCCTCTGGGACGGGTAACACCGGGGAGCTGTTTTTT.

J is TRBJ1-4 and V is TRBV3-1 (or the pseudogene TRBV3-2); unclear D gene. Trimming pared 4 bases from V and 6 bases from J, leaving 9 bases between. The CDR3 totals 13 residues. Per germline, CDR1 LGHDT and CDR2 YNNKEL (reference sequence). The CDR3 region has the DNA TGTGCCAGCAGCCCCAGACCGGATGAAAAACTGTTTTTT. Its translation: CASSPRPDEKLFF.

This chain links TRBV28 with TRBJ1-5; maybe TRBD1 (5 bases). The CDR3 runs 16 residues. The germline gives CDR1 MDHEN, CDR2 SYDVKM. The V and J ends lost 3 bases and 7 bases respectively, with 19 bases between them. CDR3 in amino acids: CASSFLNFRGEQPQHF. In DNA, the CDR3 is TGTGCCAGCAGTTTCTTAAACTTTAGGGGAGAACAGCCCCAGCATTTT.

CDR3 bases: TGTGCCAGCTCACCACGCTCGGGACTAGCGGGGGGAGACGAGCAGTACTTC. Translation: CASSPRSGLAGGDEQYF. The chain employs TRBV18 and TRBJ2-7; TRBD2 matches at 15 bases. The germline V gene has CDR1 KGHSH and CDR2 LQKENI. J lost 5 bases, V lost 1 base, and 6 bases had no gene match. The CDR3 is made up of 17 amino acids. Full variable domain (outside the CDR3, taken from reference TRBV18 and TRBJ2-7): NAGVMQNPRHLVRRRGQEARLRCSPMKGHSHVYWYRQLPEEGLKFMVYLQKENIIDESGMPKERFSAEFPKEGPSILRIQQVVRGDSAAYFCASSPRSGLAGGDEQYFGPGTRLTVT.

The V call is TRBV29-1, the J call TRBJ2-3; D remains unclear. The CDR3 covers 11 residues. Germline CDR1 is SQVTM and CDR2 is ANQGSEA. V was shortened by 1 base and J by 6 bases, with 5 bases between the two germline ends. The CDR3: CSVEGWDTQYF. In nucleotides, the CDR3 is TGCAGCGTTGAAGGATGGGATACGCAGTATTTT.

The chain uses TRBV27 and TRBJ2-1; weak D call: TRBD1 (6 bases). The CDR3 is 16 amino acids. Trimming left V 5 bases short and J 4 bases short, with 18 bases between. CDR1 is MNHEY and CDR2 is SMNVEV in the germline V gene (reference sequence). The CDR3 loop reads CASSPQGRSGYNEQFF. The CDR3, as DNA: TGTGCCAGCAGTCCCCAGGGGAGAAGCGGATACAATGAGCAGTTCTTC.

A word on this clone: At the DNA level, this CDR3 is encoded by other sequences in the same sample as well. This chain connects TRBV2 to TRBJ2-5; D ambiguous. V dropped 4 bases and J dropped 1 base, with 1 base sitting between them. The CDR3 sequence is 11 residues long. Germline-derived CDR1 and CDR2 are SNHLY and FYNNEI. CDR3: CASSVQETQYF. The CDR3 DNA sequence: TGTGCCAGCAGTGTCCAAGAGACCCAGTACTTC.

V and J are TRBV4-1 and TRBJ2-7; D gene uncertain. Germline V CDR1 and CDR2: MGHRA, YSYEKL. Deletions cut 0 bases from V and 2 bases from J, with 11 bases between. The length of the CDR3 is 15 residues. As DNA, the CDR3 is TGCGCCAGCAGCCAAGATTATCCCCAAACCTACGAGCAGTACTTC. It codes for CASSQDYPQTYEQYF.

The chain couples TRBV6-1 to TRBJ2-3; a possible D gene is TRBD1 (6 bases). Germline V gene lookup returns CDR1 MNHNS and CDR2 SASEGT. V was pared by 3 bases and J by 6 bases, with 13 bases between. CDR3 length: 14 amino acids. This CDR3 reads CASSDPGQSDTQYF. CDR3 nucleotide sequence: TGTGCCAGCAGTGACCCCGGACAGTCCGATACGCAGTATTTT.

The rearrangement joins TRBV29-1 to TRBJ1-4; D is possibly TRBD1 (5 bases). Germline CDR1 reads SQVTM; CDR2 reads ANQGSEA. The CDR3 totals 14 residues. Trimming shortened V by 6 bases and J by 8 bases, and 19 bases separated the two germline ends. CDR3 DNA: TGCAGCGTCGGTTCGGCCGACAGCGGAGAAAAACTGTTTTTT. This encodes CSVGSADSGEKLFF.

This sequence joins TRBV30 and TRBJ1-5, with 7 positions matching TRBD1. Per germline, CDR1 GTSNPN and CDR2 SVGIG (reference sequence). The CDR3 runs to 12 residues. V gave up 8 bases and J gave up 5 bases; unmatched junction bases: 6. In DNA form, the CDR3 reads TGTGCCGGTGGACAGGCGCATCAGCCCCAGCATTTT. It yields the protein CAGGQAHQPQHF.

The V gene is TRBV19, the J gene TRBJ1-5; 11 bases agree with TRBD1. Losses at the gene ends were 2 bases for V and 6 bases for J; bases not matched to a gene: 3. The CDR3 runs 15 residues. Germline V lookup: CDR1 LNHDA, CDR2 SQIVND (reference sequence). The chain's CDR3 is CASSIKGTGGQPQHF. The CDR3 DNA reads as TGTGCCAGTAGTATAAAAGGGACAGGGGGTCAGCCCCAGCATTTT.

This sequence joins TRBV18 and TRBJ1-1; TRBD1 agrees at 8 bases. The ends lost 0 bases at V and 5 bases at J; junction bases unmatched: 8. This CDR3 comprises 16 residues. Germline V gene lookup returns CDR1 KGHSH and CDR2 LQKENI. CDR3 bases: TGTGCCAGCTCACCACCGGCAGGGGGCGCGATAACTGAAGCTTTCTTT. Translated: CASSPPAGGAITEAFF.

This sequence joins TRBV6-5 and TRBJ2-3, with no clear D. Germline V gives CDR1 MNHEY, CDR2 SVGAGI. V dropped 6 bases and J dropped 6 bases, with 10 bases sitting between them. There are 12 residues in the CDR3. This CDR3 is CASSLGLDTQYF. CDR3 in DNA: TGTGCCAGCAGCCTCGGTTTGGATACGCAGTATTTT.

CDR3 sequence: CALAGDSYNEQFF. As DNA, the CDR3 is TGTGCCCTCGCGGGAGACTCCTACAATGAGCAGTTCTTC. The rearrangement uses TRBV6-5 and TRBJ2-1; TRBD2 aligns across 7 bases. This CDR3 comprises 13 residues. The germline gives CDR1 MNHEY, CDR2 SVGAGI. J gave up 0 bases and V 11 bases, and 4 bases lay outside the gene matches.

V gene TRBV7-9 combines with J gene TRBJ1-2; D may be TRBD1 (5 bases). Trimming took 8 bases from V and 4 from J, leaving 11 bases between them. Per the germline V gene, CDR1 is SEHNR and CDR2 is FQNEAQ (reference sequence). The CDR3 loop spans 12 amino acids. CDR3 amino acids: CASAGITYGYTF. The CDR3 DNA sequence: TGTGCCAGCGCAGGGATTACCTATGGCTACACCTTC.

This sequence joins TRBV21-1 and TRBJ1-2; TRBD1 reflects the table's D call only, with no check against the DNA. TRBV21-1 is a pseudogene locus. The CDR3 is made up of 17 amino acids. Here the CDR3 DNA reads TGTGCCAGCAGCAAAGTAGGCCCCATACAGGGAAACTATGGCTACACCTTC. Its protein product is CASSKVGPIQGNYGYTF.

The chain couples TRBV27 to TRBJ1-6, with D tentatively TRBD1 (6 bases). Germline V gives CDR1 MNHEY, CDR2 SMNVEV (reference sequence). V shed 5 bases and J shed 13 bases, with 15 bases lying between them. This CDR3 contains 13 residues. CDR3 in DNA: TGTGCCAGCAGTGAACGACAGGCGCTCCCCCTCCACTTT. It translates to CASSERQALPLHF.

CDR3 loop: CASSLTSGRSNTGELFF. CDR3 nucleotides: TGTGCCAGCAGCTTAACTAGCGGGAGGTCGAACACCGGGGAGCTGTTTTTT. The rearrangement links TRBV11-2 to TRBJ2-2; TRBD2 agrees at 12 bases. Germline CDR1 is SGHAT and CDR2 is FQNNGV. CDR3 length: 17 residues. With V trimmed by 2 bases and J by 0 bases, 1 base remained unmatched.

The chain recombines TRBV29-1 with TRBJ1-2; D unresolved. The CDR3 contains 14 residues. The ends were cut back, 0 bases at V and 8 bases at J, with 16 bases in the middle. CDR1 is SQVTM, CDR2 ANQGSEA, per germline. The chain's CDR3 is CSVEDRGGFGGYTF. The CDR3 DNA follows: TGCAGCGTTGAAGATCGGGGAGGGTTTGGCGGCTACACCTTC.

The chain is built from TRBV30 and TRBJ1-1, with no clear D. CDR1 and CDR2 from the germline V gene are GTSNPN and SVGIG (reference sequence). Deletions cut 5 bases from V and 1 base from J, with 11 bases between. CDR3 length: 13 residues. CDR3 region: CAWATQENTEAFF. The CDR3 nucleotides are TGTGCCTGGGCCACCCAGGAGAACACTGAAGCTTTCTTT.

The DNA for the CDR3 is TGTGCCTGGAGTACCCCTACAGCATATAGGGTCTACAATGAGCAGTTCTTC. It encodes CAWSTPTAYRVYNEQFF. The chain has TRBV30 and TRBJ2-1; D not certain. The CDR3 sequence is 17 residues long. The V gene's germline CDR1 is GTSNPN and CDR2 SVGIG (reference sequence). The V end was cut by 2 bases, the J end by 3 bases, with 20 bases between.

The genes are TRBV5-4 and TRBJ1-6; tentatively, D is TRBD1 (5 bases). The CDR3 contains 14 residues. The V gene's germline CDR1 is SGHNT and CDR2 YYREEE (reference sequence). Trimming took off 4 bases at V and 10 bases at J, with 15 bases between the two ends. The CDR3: CASSNGDSESPLHF. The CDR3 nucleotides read TGTGCCAGCAGCAACGGGGACTCTGAGTCACCCCTCCACTTT.